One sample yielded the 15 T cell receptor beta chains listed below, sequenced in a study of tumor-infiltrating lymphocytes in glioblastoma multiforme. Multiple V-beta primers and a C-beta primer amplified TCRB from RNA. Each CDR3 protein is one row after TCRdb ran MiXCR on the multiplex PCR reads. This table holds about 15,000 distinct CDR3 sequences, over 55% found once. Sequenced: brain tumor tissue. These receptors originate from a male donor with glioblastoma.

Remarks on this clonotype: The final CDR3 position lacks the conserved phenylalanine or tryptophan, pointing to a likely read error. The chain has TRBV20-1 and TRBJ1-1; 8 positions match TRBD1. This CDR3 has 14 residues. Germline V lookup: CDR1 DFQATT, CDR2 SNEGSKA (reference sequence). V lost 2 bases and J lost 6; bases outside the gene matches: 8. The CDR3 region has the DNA TGCAGTGCTAGAAACCCACAGGGGGGACCTGAAGCTTTCTGT. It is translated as CSARNPQGGPEAFC.

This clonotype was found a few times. CDR3 region: CASSLRGDRVDEQYF. CDR3 DNA sequence: TGTGCCAGCAGCTTACGGGGGGACAGGGTAGACGAGCAGTACTTC. The V call is TRBV11-2, the J call TRBJ2-7, with 9 bases fitting TRBD1. Trimming at V came to 2 bases and at J to 5 bases, leaving 7 bases not matched to a gene. The CDR3 contains 15 residues. Germline V gene data show CDR1 as SGHAT and CDR2 as FQNNGV.

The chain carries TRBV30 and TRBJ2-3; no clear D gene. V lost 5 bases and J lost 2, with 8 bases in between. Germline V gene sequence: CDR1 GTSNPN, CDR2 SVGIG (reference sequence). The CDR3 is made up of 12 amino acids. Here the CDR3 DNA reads TGTGCCTGGGGGTTCGACACAGATACGCAGTATTTT. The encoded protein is CAWGFDTDTQYF.

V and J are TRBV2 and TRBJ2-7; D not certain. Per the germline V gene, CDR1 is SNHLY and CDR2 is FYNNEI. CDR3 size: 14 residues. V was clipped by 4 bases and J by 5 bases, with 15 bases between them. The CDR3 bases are TGTGCCAGCAGTGTACAGCTACTTAAGAACGAGCAGTACTTC. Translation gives CASSVQLLKNEQYF.

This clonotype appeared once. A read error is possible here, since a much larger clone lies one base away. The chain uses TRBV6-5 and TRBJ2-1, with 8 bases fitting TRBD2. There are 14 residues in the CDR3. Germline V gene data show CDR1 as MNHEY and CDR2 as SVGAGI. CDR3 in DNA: TGTGCCAGCAGTATGGGACTAGAGTATAATGAGCTGTTCTTC. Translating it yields CASSMGLEYNELFF.

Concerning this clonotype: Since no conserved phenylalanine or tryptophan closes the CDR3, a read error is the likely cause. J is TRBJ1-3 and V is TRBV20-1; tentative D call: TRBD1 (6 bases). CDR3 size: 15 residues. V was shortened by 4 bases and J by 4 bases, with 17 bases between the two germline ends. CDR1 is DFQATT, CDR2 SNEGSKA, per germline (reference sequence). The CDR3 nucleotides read TGCAGTGCTAACGAGGGGGGCGTCTCAGGAAACACCATATATTCT. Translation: CSANEGGVSGNTIYS.

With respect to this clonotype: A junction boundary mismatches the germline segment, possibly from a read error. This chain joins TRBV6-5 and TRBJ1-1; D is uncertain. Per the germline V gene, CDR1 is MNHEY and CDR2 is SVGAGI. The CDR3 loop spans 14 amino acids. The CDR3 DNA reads TGTGCCAACAGTTATCAGGAAGAGGGTGCTGAAGCTTTCTTT. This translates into CANSYQEEGAEAFF.

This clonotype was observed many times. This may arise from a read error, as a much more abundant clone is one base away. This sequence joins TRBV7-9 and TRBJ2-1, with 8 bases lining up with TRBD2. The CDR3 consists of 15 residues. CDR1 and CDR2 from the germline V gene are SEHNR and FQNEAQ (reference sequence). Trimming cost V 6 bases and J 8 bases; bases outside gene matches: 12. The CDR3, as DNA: TGTGCCAGCAGAAGTCCGAGCGGGAGAGGCGATGAGCAGTTCTTC. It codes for CASRSPSGRGDEQFF.

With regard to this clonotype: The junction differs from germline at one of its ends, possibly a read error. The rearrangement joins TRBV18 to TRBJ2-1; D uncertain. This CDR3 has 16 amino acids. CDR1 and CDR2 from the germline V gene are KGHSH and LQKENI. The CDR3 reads CASSPEDAYSYNEKFF. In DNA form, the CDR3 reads TGTGCTAGCTCACCAGAGGACGCCTACTCCTACAATGAGAAGTTCTTC.

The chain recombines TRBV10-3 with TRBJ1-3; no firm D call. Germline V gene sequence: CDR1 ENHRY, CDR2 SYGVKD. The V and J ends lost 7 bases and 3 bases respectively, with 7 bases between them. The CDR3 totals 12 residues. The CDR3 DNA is TGTGCCATCATGGGATTTGGAAACACCATATATTTT. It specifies CAIMGFGNTIYF.

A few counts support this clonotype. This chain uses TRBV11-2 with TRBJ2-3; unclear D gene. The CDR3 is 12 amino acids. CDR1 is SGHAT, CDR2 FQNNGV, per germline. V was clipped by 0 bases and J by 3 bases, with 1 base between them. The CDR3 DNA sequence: TGTGCCAGCAGCTTAGATACAGATACGCAGTATTTT. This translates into CASSLDTDTQYF.

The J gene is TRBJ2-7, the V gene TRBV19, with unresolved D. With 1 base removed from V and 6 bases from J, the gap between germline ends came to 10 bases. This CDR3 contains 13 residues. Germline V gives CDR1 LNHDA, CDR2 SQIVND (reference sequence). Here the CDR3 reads CASSIVGQGEQYF. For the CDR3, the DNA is TGTGCCAGTAGTATAGTAGGGCAAGGCGAGCAGTACTTC.

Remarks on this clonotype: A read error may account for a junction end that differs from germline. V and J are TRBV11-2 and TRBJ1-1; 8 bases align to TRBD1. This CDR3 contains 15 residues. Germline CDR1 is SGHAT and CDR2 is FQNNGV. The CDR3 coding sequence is TGCGCCAGCAACTCAGAGGGACAGGTGGGCACTGAAGCTTTCTTT. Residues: CASNSEGQVGTEAFF.

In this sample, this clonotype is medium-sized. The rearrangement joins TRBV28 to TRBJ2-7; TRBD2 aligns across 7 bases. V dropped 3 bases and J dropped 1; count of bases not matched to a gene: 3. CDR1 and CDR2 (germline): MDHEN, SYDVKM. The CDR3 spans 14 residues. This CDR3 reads CASSFAGESYEQYF. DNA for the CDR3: TGTGCCAGCAGTTTTGCGGGAGAGTCCTACGAGCAGTACTTC.

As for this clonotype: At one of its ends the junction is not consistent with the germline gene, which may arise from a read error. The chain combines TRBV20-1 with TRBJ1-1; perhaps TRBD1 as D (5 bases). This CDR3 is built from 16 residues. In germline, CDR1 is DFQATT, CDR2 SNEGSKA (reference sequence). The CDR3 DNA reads TGCAGTGCTACGGACGGGGCCCATGCCATGAACACTGGAACTTTCTTC. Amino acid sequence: CSATDGAHAMNTGTFF.